The 28 T cell receptor beta chains below come from one sample, sequenced in a study of blood T cell repertoires in COVID-19. Clones were read by immunoSEQ multiplex PCR, and TCRdb kept only the in-frame ones, dropping some. The table lists 300,000 to 350,000 clones, roughly 87% of them singletons. The source material was peripheral blood. These receptors all stem from a young man with active or convalescent COVID-19.

The gene calls are TRBV28 and TRBJ1-6; 8 bases are a match to TRBD1. The CDR3 contains 13 residues. The junction had 2 bases not matched to a gene; V was cut back by 3 bases and J by 10 bases. Germline V gene sequence: CDR1 MDHEN, CDR2 SYDVKM. The CDR3 region is CASSLTGESPLHF. The CDR3 DNA follows: TGTGCCAGCAGTTTGACAGGGGAGTCACCCCTCCACTTT.

J is TRBJ2-7 and V is TRBV7-2, with 7 nucleotides matching TRBD2. Germline V gene lookup returns CDR1 SGHTA and CDR2 FQGNSA. V shed 2 bases and J 1 base; nucleotides not matched to a gene: 8. The length of the CDR3 is 16 residues. This CDR3 reads CASSLWAGVRSYEQYF. The DNA for the CDR3 is TGTGCCAGCAGCTTATGGGCGGGGGTGCGTTCCTACGAGCAGTACTTC.

The chain's CDR3 is CASAKSTSGASTDTQYF. The CDR3 DNA reads TGTGCCAGCGCTAAATCGACTAGCGGGGCTAGCACAGATACGCAGTATTTT. The chain carries TRBV13 and TRBJ2-3; 11 bases align to TRBD2. Germline V CDR1 and CDR2: PRHDT, FYEKMQ (reference sequence). Trimming took 8 bases from V and 0 from J; bases not matched to a gene: 10. The CDR3 totals 17 residues.

This clone was detected once. The V and J genes are TRBV4-1 and TRBJ1-5, with D tentatively TRBD1 (6 bases). Trimming removed 3 bases from V and 0 bases from J, with 6 bases in between. CDR1 MGHRA and CDR2 YSYEKL come from the germline V gene. This CDR3 contains 14 residues. CDR3 nucleotide sequence: TGCGCCAGCAGCCAGGGGGCTAGCAATCAGCCCCAGCATTTT. Protein: CASSQGASNQPQHF.

This chain links TRBV14 with TRBJ2-1, with 9 bases lining up with TRBD2. Trimming took 1 base from V and 2 from J; bases not matched to a gene: 3. The CDR3 has 16 amino acids. Germline V lookup: CDR1 SGHDN, CDR2 FVKESK. The chain's CDR3 is CASSQVAGVAYNEQFF. CDR3 DNA: TGTGCCAGCAGCCAAGTAGCGGGAGTGGCCTACAATGAGCAGTTCTTC.

This clone was observed once. This rearrangement joins TRBV2 to TRBJ2-3, with a weak D call TRBD1 (6 bases). Trimming left V 6 bases short and J 6 bases short, with 19 bases between. This CDR3 spans 15 amino acids. Germline V gene lookup returns CDR1 SNHLY and CDR2 FYNNEI. CDR3 DNA sequence: TGTGCCAGCAGGGCAGTGTCGGTAAGGGGGGATACGCAGTATTTT. Its translation is CASRAVSVRGDTQYF. The whole variable domain, remainder taken from reference TRBV2 and TRBJ2-3, is EPEVTQTPSHQVTQMGQEVILRCVPISNHLYFYWYRQILGQKVEFLVSFYNNEISEKSEIFDDQFSVERPDGSNFTLKIRSTKLEDSAMYFCASRAVSVRGDTQYFGPGTRLTVL.

The chain combines TRBV11-3 with TRBJ2-2; D ambiguous. Trimming shortened V by 5 bases and J by 1 base, and 5 bases separated the two germline ends. This CDR3 region has 13 residues. The germline gives CDR1 SGHNT, CDR2 YENEEA. The CDR3 loop is CASSPRNTGELFF. The CDR3 DNA follows: TGTGCCAGCAGCCCCCGGAACACCGGGGAGCTGTTTTTT.

This clone was seen once. The chain employs TRBV9 and TRBJ2-1, with TRBD2 matching 12 bases. V was clipped by 1 base and J by 4 bases; unmatched bases: 3. Germline CDR1 SGDLS, CDR2 YYNGEE. The CDR3 totals 16 residues. This CDR3 is CASSVTGTSGYNEQFF. The CDR3 DNA sequence: TGTGCCAGCAGCGTAACCGGGACTAGCGGGTACAATGAGCAGTTCTTC.

The chain uses TRBV7-2 and TRBJ2-3, with 14 bases that match TRBD2. Germline CDR1 SGHTA, CDR2 FQGNSA. V lost 5 bases, J lost 1 base, and 2 bases stayed unmatched. This CDR3 contains 16 residues. The CDR3 spells CASSTGLAGGTDTQYF. The CDR3 region has the DNA TGTGCCAGCAGCACGGGACTAGCGGGGGGCACAGATACGCAGTATTTT.

This clone appeared a few times. V and J are TRBV4-3 and TRBJ1-5; TRBD1 is a possible D gene (5 bases). V lost 0 bases, J lost 6 bases, and 15 bases lay in between. This CDR3 is 16 amino acids long. Per the germline V gene, CDR1 is LGHNA and CDR2 is YSLEER. This CDR3 is CASSQDSQGGRQPQHF. The CDR3 DNA sequence: TGCGCCAGCAGCCAAGATTCCCAGGGCGGTCGTCAGCCCCAGCATTTT.

This clone was detected once. This chain uses TRBV3-1 (or the pseudogene TRBV3-2) with TRBJ2-2, with 7 bases matching TRBD2. CDR1 is LGHDT and CDR2 is YNNKEL in the germline V gene (reference sequence). V gave up 5 bases and J gave up 6 bases; unmatched junction bases: 6. The CDR3 runs 14 residues. CDR3 protein: CASSWAGDSGELFF. CDR3 coding DNA: TGTGCCAGCAGCTGGGCGGGAGATTCCGGGGAGCTGTTTTTT.

The chain joins TRBV14 to TRBJ2-7; 7 nucleotides line up with TRBD2. CDR1 is SGHDN and CDR2 is FVKESK in the germline V gene. The CDR3 has 18 residues. Losses at the gene ends were 0 bases for V and 3 bases for J; bases not matched to a gene: 14. Here the CDR3 DNA reads TGTGCCAGCAGCCAAGATACTATGTCGGGGGGAGACGGCTACGAGCAGTACTTC. Protein product: CASSQDTMSGGDGYEQYF.

The rearrangement links TRBV11-2 to TRBJ2-3, with 10 nucleotides matching TRBD2. Germline trimming cut 6 bases from V and 2 bases from J; bases unmatched to any gene: 8. CDR1 and CDR2 (germline): SGHAT, FQNNGV. The CDR3 extends over 16 amino acids. The CDR3 spells CASSPLAGVPTDTQYF. The CDR3 coding sequence is TGTGCCAGCAGTCCTCTAGCGGGGGTACCCACAGATACGCAGTATTTT.

The chain uses TRBV3-1 (or the pseudogene TRBV3-2) and TRBJ2-5; TRBD2 might be the D (6 bases). Looked up from germline, CDR1 is LGHDT and CDR2 is YNNKEL (reference sequence). The V and J ends lost 2 bases and 5 bases respectively, with 12 bases between them. The CDR3 has 14 amino acids. The CDR3 coding sequence is TGTGCCAGCAGCCAATGGGGGGTCGGTGAGACCCAGTACTTC. The encoded protein is CASSQWGVGETQYF.

This clone was observed a single time. The gene calls are TRBV14 and TRBJ2-2; D is undetermined. The CDR3 contains 14 residues. Germline CDR1 is SGHDN and CDR2 is FVKESK. V was clipped by 4 bases and J by 4 bases, with 10 bases between them. CDR3 protein: CASSPSGVTGELFF. The DNA for the CDR3 is TGTGCCAGCAGCCCCTCCGGAGTCACCGGGGAGCTGTTTTTT.

The genes are TRBV2 and TRBJ1-6; 10 nucleotides agree with TRBD1. The germline V gene has CDR1 SNHLY and CDR2 FYNNEI. The V gene end was trimmed by 7 bases and the J gene end by 7 bases; junction bases not matched to a gene: 7. This CDR3 is 15 amino acids long. The CDR3 coding sequence is TGTGCCAGCACGACCCGACAGGGGGCGAATTCACCCCTCCACTTT. It yields the protein CASTTRQGANSPLHF.

The V and J genes are TRBV6-5 and TRBJ2-2, with 7 bases aligning to TRBD1. With V trimmed by 6 bases and J by 1 base, 5 bases remained unmatched. CDR3 length: 15 amino acids. Germline V gene data show CDR1 as MNHEY and CDR2 as SVGAGI. The CDR3 region has the DNA TGTGCCAGCAGAGCAAGGACAGGGAACACCGGGGAGCTGTTTTTT. Residues: CASRARTGNTGELFF.

There are a few counts of this clone. This rearrangement joins TRBV9 to TRBJ2-7; D perhaps matches TRBD1 (5 bases). Germline V lookup: CDR1 SGDLS, CDR2 YYNGEE. The CDR3 covers 14 residues. V lost 0 bases and J lost 6, with 13 bases in between. CDR3 loop: CASSVDAGQTEQYF. The CDR3 bases are TGTGCCAGCAGCGTAGATGCAGGGCAGACCGAGCAGTACTTC. Drawing the rest from reference TRBV9 and TRBJ2-7, the complete variable domain is DSGVTQTPKHLITATGQRVTLRCSPRSGDLSVYWYQQSLDQGLQFLIQYYNGEERAKGNILERFSAQQFPDLHSELNLSSLELGDSALYFCASSVDAGQTEQYFGPGTRLTVT.

This clone has more than one count but fewer than ten. J is TRBJ2-2 and V is TRBV11-2; tentative D call: TRBD2 (6 bases). V was pared by 5 bases and J by 4 bases, with 17 bases between. The CDR3 covers 16 residues. Germline V gene lookup returns CDR1 SGHAT and CDR2 FQNNGV. CDR3 region: CASSPGSGRGTGELFF. The DNA for the CDR3 is TGTGCCAGCAGCCCGGGGAGCGGGCGCGGCACCGGGGAGCTGTTTTTT.

The V gene is TRBV27, the J gene TRBJ1-2, with 7 bases fitting TRBD1. V lost 3 bases to trimming and J lost 6 bases; unmatched junction nucleotides: 7. This CDR3 contains 14 residues. From germline, CDR1 is MNHEY and CDR2 SMNVEV (reference sequence). Here the CDR3 reads CASSFRTGGNGYTF. CDR3 nucleotides: TGTGCCAGCAGTTTTCGGACAGGAGGGAATGGCTACACCTTC.

This chain connects TRBV2 to TRBJ2-3; TRBD2 matches at 7 bases. The ends lost 9 bases at V and 4 bases at J; junction bases unmatched: 13. The CDR3 runs 15 residues. CDR1 is SNHLY, CDR2 FYNNEI, per germline. The chain's CDR3 is CASPRLASLADTQYF. As DNA, the CDR3 is TGTGCCAGTCCGAGACTAGCTTCGTTGGCAGATACGCAGTATTTT. Combining the CDR3 with reference TRBV2 and TRBJ2-3 gives the whole variable domain EPEVTQTPSHQVTQMGQEVILRCVPISNHLYFYWYRQILGQKVEFLVSFYNNEISEKSEIFDDQFSVERPDGSNFTLKIRSTKLEDSAMYFCASPRLASLADTQYFGPGTRLTVL.

The chain uses TRBV9 and TRBJ2-3; 7 bases map to TRBD1. V lost 4 bases and J lost 2; bases outside the gene matches: 4. The CDR3 extends over 14 amino acids. The V gene's germline CDR1 is SGDLS and CDR2 YYNGEE. The CDR3 DNA is TGTGCCAGCAGCCTAGAGGGGGCCACAGATACGCAGTATTTT. Its protein is CASSLEGATDTQYF.

The rearrangement links TRBV7-2 to TRBJ2-7; no clear D gene. Deletions cut 2 bases from V and 1 base from J, with 9 bases between. The V gene's germline CDR1 is SGHTA and CDR2 FQGNSA. The CDR3 consists of 14 residues. CDR3: CASSLSHSSYEQYF. DNA for the CDR3: TGTGCCAGCAGCTTATCCCATAGTTCCTACGAGCAGTACTTC.

The chain is built from TRBV9 and TRBJ2-3, with D maybe TRBD2 (6 bases). The CDR3 length is 16 residues. Between the trimmed V and J ends, which lost 3 bases and 2 bases, there was a span of 16 bases. Germline V gene lookup returns CDR1 SGDLS and CDR2 YYNGEE. The chain's CDR3 is CASSAGTSIYTDTQYF. The CDR3, as DNA: TGTGCCAGCAGCGCAGGAACTAGCATCTACACAGATACGCAGTATTTT.

V usage is TRBV7-9 and J usage is TRBJ2-3, with no clear D. With 3 bases removed from V and 0 bases from J, the gap between germline ends came to 10 bases. The CDR3 is 15 amino acids. Germline assignment: CDR1 SEHNR and CDR2 FQNEAQ (reference sequence). CDR3 sequence reads: CASSFLTTSTDTQYF. Here the CDR3 DNA reads TGTGCCAGCAGCTTTTTGACAACTAGCACAGATACGCAGTATTTT.

The rearrangement links TRBV14 to TRBJ2-1; D remains ambiguous. Trimming took off 4 bases at V and 0 bases at J, with 4 bases between the two ends. Germline values: CDR1 SGHDN, CDR2 FVKESK. CDR3 size: 13 residues. CDR3 in amino acids: CASSPSSYNEQFF. As DNA, the CDR3 is TGTGCCAGCAGCCCGAGCTCCTACAATGAGCAGTTCTTC.

The chain is built from TRBV11-2 and TRBJ1-2; 8 nucleotides line up with TRBD1. Germline CDR1 reads SGHAT; CDR2 reads FQNNGV. V was pared by 5 bases and J by 4 bases, with 6 bases of the junction left unmatched. This CDR3 contains 14 residues. Here the CDR3 DNA reads TGTGCCAGCAGCCTGGACAGGGCTCGCTATGGCTACACCTTC. This translates into CASSLDRARYGYTF.

This chain connects TRBV18 to TRBJ2-7; D gene unclear. V lost 0 bases to trimming and J lost 4 bases, with 7 bases between them. The CDR3 totals 13 residues. Looked up from germline, CDR1 is KGHSH and CDR2 is LQKENI. The CDR3, as DNA: TGTGCCAGCTCACCACCGGGCAGGTACGAGCAGTACTTC. Translated, it gives CASSPPGRYEQYF.